These 23 T cell receptor beta chains came from one sample sequenced in a study of shared clonotypes between healthy human individuals. TCRdb's copy holds only in-frame clones and misses some; the assay was immunoSEQ multiplex PCR. The data contain about 2.3 million clones, over 85% of them singletons. Sequenced sample: naive CD4+ T cells from PBMCs. This sample's subset: CD45RA+ positively selected. Source of these receptors: a young man in good health. Some clones in this sample may be carry-over from other donors' samples.

V and J are TRBV7-2 and TRBJ2-3; 9 positions match TRBD1. The CDR3 has 14 residues. Germline V gene sequence: CDR1 SGHTA, CDR2 FQGNSA. V dropped 4 bases and J dropped 7; count of bases not matched to a gene: 6. CDR3 DNA sequence: TGTGCCAGCAGCTCGGACAGGGGCGAAAATACGCAGTATTTT. This codes for CASSSDRGENTQYF.

J is TRBJ2-2 and V is TRBV5-1; tentative D call: TRBD1 (6 bases). The CDR3 covers 17 residues. V gave up 4 bases and J gave up 1 base, with 17 bases separating them. Germline V gene lookup returns CDR1 SGHRS and CDR2 YFSETQ. CDR3 in DNA: TGCGCCAGCAGCCCCCGGGACACTCGAGGGAACACCGGGGAGCTGTTTTTT. It specifies CASSPRDTRGNTGELFF.

This rearrangement joins TRBV19 to TRBJ1-2; D is possibly TRBD1 (5 bases). The germline V gene encodes CDR1 LNHDA and CDR2 SQIVND (reference sequence). CDR3 length: 14 residues. V was pared by 10 bases and J by 4 bases, with 19 bases between. In DNA, the CDR3 is TGTGCCACCCGGGACCCCCGTTCGACCTATGGCTACACCTTC. This sequence encodes CATRDPRSTYGYTF.

This clone appeared once. CDR3 DNA: TGTGCCAGCAGTGAAACGGCAGGGAACTATGGCTACACCTTC. Protein product: CASSETAGNYGYTF. V gene TRBV2 combines with J gene TRBJ1-2; a possible D gene is TRBD1 (5 bases). The CDR3 runs to 14 residues. Germline assignment: CDR1 SNHLY and CDR2 FYNNEI. Trimming removed 2 bases from V and 2 bases from J, with 9 bases in between.

The chain employs TRBV7-2 and TRBJ2-1; D gene uncertain. This CDR3 region has 14 residues. V was clipped by 0 bases and J by 4 bases, with 7 bases between them. CDR1 is SGHTA and CDR2 is FQGNSA in the germline V gene. As DNA, the CDR3 is TGTGCCAGCAGCTTAGCGAACGGTTACAATGAGCAGTTCTTC. Translated, it gives CASSLANGYNEQFF. The full variable domain, rest sourced from reference TRBV7-2 and TRBJ2-1, is GAGVSQSPSNKVTEKGKDVELRCDPISGHTALYWYRQSLGQGLEFLIYFQGNSAPDKSGLPSDRFSAERTGGSVSTLTIQRTQQEDSAVYLCASSLANGYNEQFFGPGTRLTVL.

For this clone: Different DNA sequences within this sample yield the same CDR3. The chain employs TRBV4-1 and TRBJ2-3, with 13 bases aligning to TRBD2. Trimming cost V 3 bases and J 1 base; bases outside gene matches: 1. The CDR3 runs 16 residues. Germline V gene lookup returns CDR1 MGHRA and CDR2 YSYEKL. CDR3 sequence: CASSQGLAGRTDTQYF. The CDR3 DNA is TGCGCCAGCAGCCAGGGACTAGCGGGACGCACAGATACGCAGTATTTT.

The chain combines TRBV14 with TRBJ1-1, with D possibly being TRBD1 (6 bases). V was pared by 4 bases and J by 11 bases, with 17 bases between. Per the germline V gene, CDR1 is SGHDN and CDR2 is FVKESK. CDR3 size: 13 residues. The CDR3 reads CASSPTGFGFAFF. In DNA form, the CDR3 reads TGTGCCAGCAGCCCAACAGGGTTTGGTTTCGCTTTCTTT.

This chain uses TRBV11-1 with TRBJ2-4; 8 bases align to TRBD2. This CDR3 has 17 amino acids. The J segment lost 7 bases and the V segment lost 1 base, leaving 12 bases of the junction unmatched. Looked up from germline, CDR1 is SGHAT and CDR2 is FQDESV (reference sequence). The CDR3 reads CASSLGRLAGDLNIQYF. CDR3 sequence (DNA): TGTGCCAGCAGCTTAGGACGTCTAGCGGGCGACTTGAACATTCAGTACTTC.

The chain has TRBV6-6 and TRBJ2-1; 7 nucleotides line up with TRBD2. The trim removed 8 bases at V and 6 bases at J, leaving 4 bases unmatched. Per the germline V gene, CDR1 is MNHNY and CDR2 is SVGAGI (reference sequence). This CDR3 has 12 amino acids. The CDR3 loop is CASQGTTNEQFF. The CDR3 DNA is TGTGCCAGCCAAGGGACTACCAATGAGCAGTTCTTC.

This clone was recorded a few times. The chain recombines TRBV18 with TRBJ1-1; D call uncertain. From germline, CDR1 is KGHSH and CDR2 LQKENI. Trimming removed 5 bases at V and 0 bases at J, with 22 bases between. The CDR3 has 18 amino acids. The CDR3 reads CASSTDQELEGMNTEAFF. The CDR3 bases are TGTGCCAGCTCAACGGACCAGGAACTCGAGGGTATGAACACTGAAGCTTTCTTT.

Only one count was recorded for this clone. V gene TRBV6-5 combines with J gene TRBJ1-4, with D tentatively TRBD1 (5 bases). Germline V lookup: CDR1 MNHEY, CDR2 SVGAGI. The V and J ends lost 2 bases and 8 bases respectively, with 12 bases between them. CDR3 length: 14 residues. The CDR3 sequence: CASSYGGVPEKLFF. The CDR3 nucleotides are TGTGCCAGCAGTTACGGGGGGGTCCCCGAAAAACTGTTTTTT.

In DNA form, the CDR3 reads TGTGCCAGTTACTCTCTCGGACAGGCCTTCACTGAAGCTTTCTTT. It yields the protein CASYSLGQAFTEAFF. The J gene is TRBJ1-1, the V gene TRBV19; 7 bases are a match to TRBD1. V lost 8 bases and J lost 4; bases outside the gene matches: 13. Germline assignment: CDR1 LNHDA and CDR2 SQIVND (reference sequence). CDR3 size: 15 residues.

This clone was detected once. V is TRBV2 and J is TRBJ2-5, with D possibly matching TRBD1 (6 bases). CDR3 length equals 15 residues. V dropped 6 bases and J dropped 5 bases, with 19 bases sitting between them. Germline V CDR1 and CDR2: SNHLY, FYNNEI. The CDR3 region has the DNA TGTGCCAGCAGAAACAATGGACAGCCGACGGAGACCCAGTACTTC. This translates into CASRNNGQPTETQYF.

Only a few counts were recorded for this clone. V usage is TRBV10-2 and J usage is TRBJ2-7; 8 bases are shared with TRBD1. The CDR3 is 15 amino acids. The ends lost 2 bases at V and 2 bases at J; junction bases unmatched: 5. Germline V gives CDR1 WSHSY, CDR2 SAAADI. The CDR3 protein is CASSERTGTPYEQYF. CDR3 sequence (DNA): TGCGCCAGCAGTGAGAGGACAGGGACCCCCTACGAGCAGTACTTC.

The rearrangement links TRBV5-1 to TRBJ2-7; D unclear. Trimming stripped 4 bases from V and 6 bases from J, with 14 bases between. The V gene's germline CDR1 is SGHRS and CDR2 YFSETQ. The CDR3 extends over 13 amino acids. The CDR3 sequence: CASSPRSKREQYF. Written as DNA, the CDR3 is TGCGCCAGCAGCCCTAGATCAAAACGCGAGCAGTACTTC.

The count of this clone is one. The CDR3 region has the DNA TGTGCCAGCAGCCATCTCCAGGGGGCGCACTACGAGCAGTACTTC. Its protein is CASSHLQGAHYEQYF. The chain couples TRBV4-2 to TRBJ2-7; 8 bases are shared with TRBD1. CDR1 is LGHNA, CDR2 YNFKEQ, per germline. The CDR3 covers 15 residues. Trimming cost V 3 bases and J 3 bases; bases outside gene matches: 7.

Notes on this clone: Other DNA sequences in this specimen translate into the identical CDR3. This chain connects TRBV7-2 to TRBJ1-1; D might be TRBD1 (5 bases). V was trimmed by 0 bases and J by 2 bases, leaving 7 bases between them. The germline V gene has CDR1 SGHTA and CDR2 FQGNSA. This CDR3 is built from 14 residues. The CDR3 protein is CASSLATVNTEAFF. In DNA, the CDR3 is TGTGCCAGCAGCTTAGCGACAGTCAACACTGAAGCTTTCTTT.

A note on this clone: Additional DNA sequences in this sample encode the identical CDR3. The chain employs TRBV29-1 and TRBJ2-3; D unresolved. The germline CDR1 and CDR2 sequences are SQVTM and ANQGSEA. Between the trimmed V and J ends, which lost 6 bases and 1 base, there was a span of 2 bases. CDR3 length: 10 residues. The CDR3 reads CSVRTDTQYF. The CDR3 DNA reads as TGCAGCGTCCGCACAGATACGCAGTATTTT.

V gene TRBV5-1 combines with J gene TRBJ1-5; D is ambiguous. This CDR3 spans 12 amino acids. Trimming removed 0 bases at V and 5 bases at J, with 3 bases between. Germline CDR1 is SGHRS and CDR2 is YFSETQ. Written as DNA, the CDR3 is TGCGCCAGCAGCTTGGGGGATCAGCCCCAGCATTTT. Amino acids: CASSLGDQPQHF.

This clone was detected once. The chain recombines TRBV27 with TRBJ2-6, with D unresolved. The CDR3 extends over 15 amino acids. Germline values: CDR1 MNHEY, CDR2 SMNVEV (reference sequence). V was trimmed by 7 bases and J by 0 bases, leaving 10 bases between them. The CDR3 loop is CASTITYSGANVLTF. The CDR3 nucleotides are TGTGCCAGCACCATTACCTACTCTGGGGCCAACGTCCTGACTTTC.

The chain combines TRBV4-1 with TRBJ2-1, with D perhaps TRBD1 (5 bases). V was clipped by 4 bases and J by 4 bases, with 20 bases between them. Germline CDR1 and CDR2: MGHRA and YSYEKL. This CDR3 comprises 17 residues. The CDR3 protein is CASSPRSTGTGYNEQFF. Here the CDR3 DNA reads TGCGCCAGCAGCCCAAGAAGTACAGGTACCGGTTACAATGAGCAGTTCTTC.

The rearrangement joins TRBV11-2 to TRBJ2-1; weak D call: TRBD2 (7 bases). CDR1 and CDR2 from the germline V gene are SGHAT and FQNNGV. The CDR3 is 17 amino acids. Trimming left V 2 bases short and J 9 bases short, with 23 bases between. In DNA form, the CDR3 reads TGTGCCAGCAGCTTAAAGGGGACACCTGGAGCGGGATTTGAGCAGTTCTTC. Amino acid sequence: CASSLKGTPGAGFEQFF.

The V and J genes are TRBV29-1 and TRBJ2-2, with D maybe TRBD2 (5 bases). CDR1 and CDR2 (germline): SQVTM, ANQGSEA. The CDR3 covers 15 residues. The germline V and J ends were trimmed by 5 bases and 1 base, with 14 bases remaining between them. CDR3 amino acids: CSVLVRGRNTGELFF. DNA of the CDR3: TGCAGCGTTTTGGTTAGAGGGAGGAACACCGGGGAGCTGTTTTTT.